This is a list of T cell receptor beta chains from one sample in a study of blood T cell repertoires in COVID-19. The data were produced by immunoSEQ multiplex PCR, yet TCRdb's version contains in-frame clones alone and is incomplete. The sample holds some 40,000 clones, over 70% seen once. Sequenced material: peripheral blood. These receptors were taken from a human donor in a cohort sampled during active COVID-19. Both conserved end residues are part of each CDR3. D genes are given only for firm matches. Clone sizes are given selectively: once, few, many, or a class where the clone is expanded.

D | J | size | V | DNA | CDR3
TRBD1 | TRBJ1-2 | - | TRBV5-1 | TGCGCCAGCAGCCGGGACAGGCCCAGCTATGGCTACACCTTC | CASSRDRPSYGYTF
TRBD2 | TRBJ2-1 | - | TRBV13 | TGTGCCAGCAGCCTGGGACTAGCGGGAGTCTATGAGCAGTTCTTC | CASSLGLAGVYEQFF
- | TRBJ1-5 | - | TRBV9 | TGTGCCAGCAGCGCGGGACTTTCTCAGCCCCAGCATTTT | CASSAGLSQPQHF
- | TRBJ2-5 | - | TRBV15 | TGTGCCACCAGCAGAGATGGCGGGAACCAAGAGACCCAGTACTTC | CATSRDGGNQETQYF
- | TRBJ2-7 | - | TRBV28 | TGTGCCAGCAGTCTAGCAGGCTCCTACGAGCAGTACTTC | CASSLAGSYEQYF
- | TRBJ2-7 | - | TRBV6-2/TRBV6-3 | TGTGCCAGCAGTACGGTCGGGGTCCAAGATCGGCAGTACTTC | CASSTVGVQDRQYF
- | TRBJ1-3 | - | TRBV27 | TGTGCCAGCAGTTTACTCGGGGGAAACACCATATATTTT | CASSLLGGNTIYF
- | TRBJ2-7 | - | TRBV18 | TGTGCCAGCTCCGGACAATCTAATCACTTTACCTACGAGCAGTACTTC | CASSGQSNHFTYEQYF
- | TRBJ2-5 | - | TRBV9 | TGTGCCAGCAGCGTAGAGCCTAGCATTATCGTTGAGACCCAGTACTTC | CASSVEPSIIVETQYF
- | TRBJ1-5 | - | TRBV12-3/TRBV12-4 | TGTGCCAGCAGTACCGCGGAGAACCAGCCCCAGCATTTT | CASSTAENQPQHF
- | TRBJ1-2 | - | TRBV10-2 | TGCGCCAGCAGTCTCCGGGCCTCGGGGAACTATGGCTACACCTTC | CASSLRASGNYGYTF
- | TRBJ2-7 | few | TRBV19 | TGTGCCAGTAGTATGTGGTCTGGGCACGAGCAGTACTTC | CASSMWSGHEQYF
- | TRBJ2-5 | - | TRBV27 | TGTGCCAGCAGTACCCAGGCTGTGGTGCCAAAAGTCCAGTACTTC | CASSTQAVVPKVQYF
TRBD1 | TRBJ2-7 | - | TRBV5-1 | TGCGCCAGCAGTCGTTGGACAGGGGGCCCGGACGAGCAGTACTTC | CASSRWTGGPDEQYF
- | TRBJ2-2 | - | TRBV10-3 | TGTGCCCTTAGGGACACCCCGACCGGGGAGCTGTTTTTT | CALRDTPTGELFF
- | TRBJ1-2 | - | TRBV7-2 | TGTGCCAGCAGCCTCGGGAACACTAACTATGGCTACACCTTC | CASSLGNTNYGYTF
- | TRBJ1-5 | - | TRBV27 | TGTGCCAGCAGTTTCCGGTCTAATAGCAATCAGCCCCAGCATTTT | CASSFRSNSNQPQHF
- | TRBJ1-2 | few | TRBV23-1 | TGCGCCAGCACTAAAGCCCCCTATGGCTACACCTTC | CASTKAPYGYTF
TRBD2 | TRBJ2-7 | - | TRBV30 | TGTGCCTGGAGACTAGCGGGAGGGCGGTACGAGCAGTACTTC | CAWRLAGGRYEQYF
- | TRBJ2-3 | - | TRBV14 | TGTGCCAGCGGTCAGTCTAGCACAGATACGCAGTATTTT | CASGQSSTDTQYF
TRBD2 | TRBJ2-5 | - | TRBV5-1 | TGCGCCAGCAGCTTTGGCCGGGGGGGAGAGACCCAGTACTTC | CASSFGRGGETQYF
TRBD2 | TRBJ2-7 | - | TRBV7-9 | TGTGCCAGCAGCTTAGCTAGCGGGTCCTCCTACGAGCAGTACTTC | CASSLASGSSYEQYF
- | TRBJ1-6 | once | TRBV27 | TGTGCCAGCAGTTCTCTACAGGGAAATTCACCCCTCCACTTT | CASSSLQGNSPLHF
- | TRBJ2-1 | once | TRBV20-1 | TGCAGTGCTAGAGGCGCCAATGAGCAGTTCTTC | CSARGANEQFF
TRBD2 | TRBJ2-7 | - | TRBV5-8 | TGTGCCAGCAGCCCAGGGACTAGCGGGAGGGCTGGGTCCGACGAGCAGTACTTC | CASSPGTSGRAGSDEQYF
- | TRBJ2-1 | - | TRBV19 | TGTGCCAGTAGTCCGATAATGTCAGGTGAGCAGTTCTTC | CASSPIMSGEQFF
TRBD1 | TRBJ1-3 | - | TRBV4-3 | TGCGCCAGCAGTCGGGACAGGAGGTCTGGAAACACCATATATTTT | CASSRDRRSGNTIYF
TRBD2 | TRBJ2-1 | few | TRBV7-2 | TGTGCCAGCAGCGGTTGGGGGGCTAGCGGGAGATCCTCCTACAATGAGCAGTTCTTC | CASSGWGASGRSSYNEQFF
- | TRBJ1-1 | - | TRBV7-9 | TGTGCCAGCAGCCAAGGGGGGCGGGAGGCTGAAGCTTTCTTT | CASSQGGREAEAFF
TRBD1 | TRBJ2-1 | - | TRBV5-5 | TGTGCCAGCAGCAGGGGGACAGGGGACAATGAGCAGTTCTTC | CASSRGTGDNEQFF
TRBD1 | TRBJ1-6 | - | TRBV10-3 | TGTGCCATCAGTCCGGGACAGGGGGCAGTGTCACCCCTCCACTTT | CAISPGQGAVSPLHF
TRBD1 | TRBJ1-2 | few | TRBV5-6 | TGTGCCAGCAGCTTGCAGGGGGCCAACTATGGCTACACCTTC | CASSLQGANYGYTF
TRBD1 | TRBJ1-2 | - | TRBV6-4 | TGTGCCAGCAGTGACGAAACAGGGGGCGTAGATGGCTACACCTTC | CASSDETGGVDGYTF
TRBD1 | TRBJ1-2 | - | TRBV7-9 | TGTGCCAGCAGCCACGGACAGGGAGACTATGGCTACACCTTC | CASSHGQGDYGYTF
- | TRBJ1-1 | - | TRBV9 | TGTGCCAGCAGCCCTCAGGGTTGGACTGAAGCTTTCTTT | CASSPQGWTEAFF
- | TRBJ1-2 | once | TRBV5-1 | TGCGCCAGCAGCTTGGGCGGTTTCAGGGAAAGTGGGCACACCTTC | CASSLGGFRESGHTF
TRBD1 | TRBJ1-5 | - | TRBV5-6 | TGTGCCAGCAGCTATGCAGGGGGGCTTAGCAATCAGCCCCAGCATTTT | CASSYAGGLSNQPQHF